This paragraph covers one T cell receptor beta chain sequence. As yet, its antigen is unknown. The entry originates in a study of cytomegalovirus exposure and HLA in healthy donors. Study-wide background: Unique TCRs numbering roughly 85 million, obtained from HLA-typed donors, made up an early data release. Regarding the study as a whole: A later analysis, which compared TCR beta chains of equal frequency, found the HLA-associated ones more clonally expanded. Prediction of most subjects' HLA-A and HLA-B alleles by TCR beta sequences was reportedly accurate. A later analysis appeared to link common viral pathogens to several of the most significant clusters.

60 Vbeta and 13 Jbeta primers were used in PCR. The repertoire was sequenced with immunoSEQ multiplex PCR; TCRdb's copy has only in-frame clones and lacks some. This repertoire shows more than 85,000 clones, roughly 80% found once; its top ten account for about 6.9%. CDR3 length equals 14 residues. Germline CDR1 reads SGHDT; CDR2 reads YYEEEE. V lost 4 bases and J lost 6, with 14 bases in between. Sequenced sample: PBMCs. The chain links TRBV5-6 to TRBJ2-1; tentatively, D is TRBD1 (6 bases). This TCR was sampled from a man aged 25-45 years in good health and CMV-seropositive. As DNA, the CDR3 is TGTGCCAGCAGCCCTGGGGCAGGGGCCAATGAGCAGTTCTTC. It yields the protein CASSPGAGANEQFF.